Detailed here is one T cell receptor beta chain. The data originate from a study of T cell responses to AZD1222 COVID-19 vaccine. The CDR3 covers 14 residues. The V gene's germline CDR1 is LGHDT and CDR2 YNNKEL (reference sequence). The junction had 6 bases not matched to a gene; V was cut back by 4 bases and J by 7 bases. Generated by immunoSEQ multiplex PCR, the TCRdb table keeps only in-frame clones and is missing some. This sample yields about 170,000 clones, of which approximately 92% are seen a single time; 6% to 8% belongs to the top ten. Sequenced here: peripheral blood, sampled on day 0 of AZD1222 vaccination. This TCR was recovered from an adult in good health. The rearrangement links TRBV3-1 (or the pseudogene TRBV3-2) to TRBJ2-2; 7 positions agree with TRBD2. The CDR3 DNA follows: TGTGCCAGCAGCCTCGTGGCGGGGGTCGGGGAGCTGTTTTTT. Protein: CASSLVAGVGELFF.